The T cell receptor beta chain under discussion was sequenced for a study of T-cell memory formation after mild COVID-19. The wider study: The TCR clusters were mostly specific to one donor. Study-wide results and limits: Clones contracting day 15 to 85 were balanced CD4/CD8; later expanders leaned CD4+. Most CD4+ clones that shrank were in CM and EM, while CD8+ ones turned up in EMRA.

V was cut by 2 bases and J by 0 bases, with 26 bases left in between. Germline CDR1 and CDR2: MNHNY and SVGAGI (reference sequence). This CDR3 has 21 amino acids. To note about this clonotype: What it binds is unknown.

It was 5'RACE with constant-segment primers that produced the TCR alpha and TCR beta cDNA libraries, which carried sample barcodes and UMIs. MiXCR was run by TCRdb on the 5' RACE reads, yielding one entry per CDR3 protein. Here the sample spans some 600,000 distinct CDR3 sequences, 15% to 20% being singletons. This TCR was recovered from an adult woman who had mild COVID-19 (a few samples of this study predate the infection). Cell type and time point are not known. The rearrangement joins TRBV6-6 to TRBJ1-5; a weak D match, TRBD1 (6 bases). Sample: PBMCs or a T cell subset sorted from them (not recorded which). CDR3 coding DNA: TGTGCCAGCAGTTACGAAGGGGGGTGGCCAGGGGAGGAGTATAGCAATCAGCCCCAGCATTTT. Translating gives CASSYEGGWPGEEYSNQPQHF.